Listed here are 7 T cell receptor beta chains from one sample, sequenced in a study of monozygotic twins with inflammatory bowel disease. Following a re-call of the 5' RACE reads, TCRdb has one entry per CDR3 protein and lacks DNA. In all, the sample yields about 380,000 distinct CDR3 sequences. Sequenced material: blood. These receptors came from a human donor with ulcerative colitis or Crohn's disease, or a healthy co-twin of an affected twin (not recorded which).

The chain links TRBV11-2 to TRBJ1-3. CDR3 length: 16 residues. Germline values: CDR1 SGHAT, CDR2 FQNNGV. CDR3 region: CASSFSLVGSGNTIYF.

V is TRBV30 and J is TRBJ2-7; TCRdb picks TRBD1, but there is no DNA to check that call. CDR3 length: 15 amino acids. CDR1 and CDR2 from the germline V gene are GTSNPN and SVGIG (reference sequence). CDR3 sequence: CAWMTWTGPSYEQYF.

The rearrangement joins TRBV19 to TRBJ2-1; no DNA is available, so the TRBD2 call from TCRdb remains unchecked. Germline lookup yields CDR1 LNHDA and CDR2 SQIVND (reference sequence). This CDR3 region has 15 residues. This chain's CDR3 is CASTLGTASGYEQFF.

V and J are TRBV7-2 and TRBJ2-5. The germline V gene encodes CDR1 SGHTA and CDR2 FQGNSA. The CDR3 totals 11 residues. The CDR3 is CASSPQETQYF.

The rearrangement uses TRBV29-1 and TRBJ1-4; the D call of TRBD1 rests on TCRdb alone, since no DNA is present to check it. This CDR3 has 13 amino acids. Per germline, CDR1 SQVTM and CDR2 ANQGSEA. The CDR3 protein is CSVGPRGNEKLFF.

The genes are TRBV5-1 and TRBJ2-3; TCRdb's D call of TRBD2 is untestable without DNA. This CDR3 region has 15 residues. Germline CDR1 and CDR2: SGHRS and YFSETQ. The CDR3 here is CAGKSTLALTDTQYF.

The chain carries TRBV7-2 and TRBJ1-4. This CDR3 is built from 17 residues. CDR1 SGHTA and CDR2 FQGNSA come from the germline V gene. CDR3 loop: CASSLAMGIGTNEKLFF.